This is a list of T cell receptor beta chains from one sample in a study of CD4+ T cells in melanoma. Assay: immunoSEQ multiplex PCR; the TCRdb copy retains only in-frame clones and omits some. The table has 110,000 to 150,000 clones, around 90% seen once. These receptors came from a human donor with melanoma. Both conserved end residues are part of each CDR3. A D gene is named only where the DNA matches it firmly. Part of the rows lack a size; the others show once, few, many or a class for expanded clones.

v_gene: TRBV19; abundance: .; j_gene: TRBJ1-4; d_gene: .; CDR3aa: CASSTTVTYEKLFF; CDR3nt: TGTGCCAGTAGTACTACAGTTACGTATGAAAAACTGTTTTTT
v_gene: TRBV5-1; abundance: .; j_gene: TRBJ1-6; d_gene: .; CDR3aa: CASSPPQGIPLHF; CDR3nt: TGCGCCAGCAGCCCCCCACAGGGAATTCCCCTCCACTTT
v_gene: TRBV30; abundance: once; j_gene: TRBJ2-2; d_gene: .; CDR3aa: CAWSVILWDTDTGELFF; CDR3nt: TGTGCCTGGAGTGTTATTTTGTGGGACACTGACACCGGGGAGCTGTTTTTT
v_gene: TRBV25-1; abundance: .; j_gene: TRBJ1-2; d_gene: .; CDR3aa: CASSGWLNGYTF; CDR3nt: TGTGCCAGCAGTGGTTGGTTAAATGGCTACACCTTC
v_gene: TRBV5-1; abundance: .; j_gene: TRBJ2-3; d_gene: .; CDR3aa: CASSLAFGGQADTQYF; CDR3nt: TGCGCCAGCAGCTTGGCGTTCGGGGGGCAAGCAGATACGCAGTATTTT
v_gene: TRBV14; abundance: .; j_gene: TRBJ2-7; d_gene: TRBD1; CDR3aa: CASSPRQGANEQYF; CDR3nt: TGTGCCAGCAGCCCCCGACAGGGGGCCAACGAGCAGTACTTC
v_gene: TRBV5-1; abundance: .; j_gene: TRBJ1-4; d_gene: .; CDR3aa: CASSPVQGNEKLFF; CDR3nt: TGCGCCAGCAGCCCAGTGCAGGGTAATGAAAAACTGTTTTTT
v_gene: TRBV29-1; abundance: .; j_gene: TRBJ2-5; d_gene: TRBD2; CDR3aa: CSVETSGGTYQETQYF; CDR3nt: TGCAGCGTTGAAACTAGCGGGGGGACGTACCAAGAGACCCAGTACTTC
v_gene: TRBV9; abundance: .; j_gene: TRBJ2-1; d_gene: .; CDR3aa: CASSAEGDFYNEQFF; CDR3nt: TGTGCCAGCAGCGCGGAGGGGGACTTCTACAATGAGCAGTTCTTC
v_gene: TRBV7-9; abundance: .; j_gene: TRBJ2-1; d_gene: .; CDR3aa: CASSLAGGVGNEQFF; CDR3nt: TGTGCCAGCAGCTTAGCAGGGGGGGTTGGCAATGAGCAGTTCTTC
v_gene: TRBV15; abundance: .; j_gene: TRBJ1-1; d_gene: .; CDR3aa: CATSRDLGGEAFF; CDR3nt: TGTGCCACCAGCAGAGATCTTGGGGGTGAAGCTTTCTTT
v_gene: TRBV4-1; abundance: .; j_gene: TRBJ2-5; d_gene: TRBD2; CDR3aa: CASSQRAGGRQETQYF; CDR3nt: TGCGCCAGCAGCCAAAGAGCGGGGGGGCGACAAGAGACCCAGTACTTC
v_gene: TRBV19; abundance: .; j_gene: TRBJ1-3; d_gene: .; CDR3aa: CASSINGDGNTIYF; CDR3nt: TGTGCCAGTAGTATAAACGGGGATGGAAACACCATATATTTT
v_gene: TRBV2; abundance: .; j_gene: TRBJ1-1; d_gene: .; CDR3aa: CASSTPGVGTEAFF; CDR3nt: TGTGCCAGCAGTACTCCGGGGGTTGGCACTGAAGCTTTCTTT
v_gene: TRBV7-2; abundance: .; j_gene: TRBJ2-1; d_gene: TRBD2; CDR3aa: CASSSTSATYNEQFF; CDR3nt: TGTGCCAGCAGCTCGACTAGCGCTACCTACAATGAGCAGTTCTTC
v_gene: TRBV5-4; abundance: .; j_gene: TRBJ1-2; d_gene: TRBD1; CDR3aa: CASSFVGQDYGYTF; CDR3nt: TGTGCCAGCAGCTTCGTCGGACAGGATTATGGCTACACCTTC
v_gene: TRBV9; abundance: .; j_gene: TRBJ2-3; d_gene: TRBD2; CDR3aa: CASSVGWRGSGDTQYF; CDR3nt: TGTGCCAGCAGCGTAGGCTGGCGGGGGTCAGGAGATACGCAGTATTTT
v_gene: TRBV4-1; abundance: .; j_gene: TRBJ2-5; d_gene: .; CDR3aa: CASSQGYRDKRGETQYF; CDR3nt: TGCGCCAGCAGCCAAGGCTACCGGGACAAAAGGGGAGAGACCCAGTACTTC
v_gene: TRBV6-4; abundance: .; j_gene: TRBJ1-2; d_gene: TRBD1; CDR3aa: CASRDTGTDGYTF; CDR3nt: TGTGCCAGCAGAGATACCGGGACAGATGGCTACACCTTC
v_gene: TRBV29-1; abundance: once; j_gene: TRBJ1-2; d_gene: .; CDR3aa: CSVAGDRWGYTF; CDR3nt: TGCAGCGTTGCGGGGGATAGGTGGGGCTACACCTTC
v_gene: TRBV5-1; abundance: .; j_gene: TRBJ2-1; d_gene: TRBD2; CDR3aa: CASSLGSGDYNEQFF; CDR3nt: TGCGCCAGCAGCTTGGGAAGCGGGGACTACAATGAGCAGTTCTTC
v_gene: TRBV4-1; abundance: .; j_gene: TRBJ2-7; d_gene: .; CDR3aa: CASSQEFKGYSYEQYF; CDR3nt: TGCGCCAGCAGCCAAGAGTTTAAGGGGTACTCCTACGAGCAGTACTTC